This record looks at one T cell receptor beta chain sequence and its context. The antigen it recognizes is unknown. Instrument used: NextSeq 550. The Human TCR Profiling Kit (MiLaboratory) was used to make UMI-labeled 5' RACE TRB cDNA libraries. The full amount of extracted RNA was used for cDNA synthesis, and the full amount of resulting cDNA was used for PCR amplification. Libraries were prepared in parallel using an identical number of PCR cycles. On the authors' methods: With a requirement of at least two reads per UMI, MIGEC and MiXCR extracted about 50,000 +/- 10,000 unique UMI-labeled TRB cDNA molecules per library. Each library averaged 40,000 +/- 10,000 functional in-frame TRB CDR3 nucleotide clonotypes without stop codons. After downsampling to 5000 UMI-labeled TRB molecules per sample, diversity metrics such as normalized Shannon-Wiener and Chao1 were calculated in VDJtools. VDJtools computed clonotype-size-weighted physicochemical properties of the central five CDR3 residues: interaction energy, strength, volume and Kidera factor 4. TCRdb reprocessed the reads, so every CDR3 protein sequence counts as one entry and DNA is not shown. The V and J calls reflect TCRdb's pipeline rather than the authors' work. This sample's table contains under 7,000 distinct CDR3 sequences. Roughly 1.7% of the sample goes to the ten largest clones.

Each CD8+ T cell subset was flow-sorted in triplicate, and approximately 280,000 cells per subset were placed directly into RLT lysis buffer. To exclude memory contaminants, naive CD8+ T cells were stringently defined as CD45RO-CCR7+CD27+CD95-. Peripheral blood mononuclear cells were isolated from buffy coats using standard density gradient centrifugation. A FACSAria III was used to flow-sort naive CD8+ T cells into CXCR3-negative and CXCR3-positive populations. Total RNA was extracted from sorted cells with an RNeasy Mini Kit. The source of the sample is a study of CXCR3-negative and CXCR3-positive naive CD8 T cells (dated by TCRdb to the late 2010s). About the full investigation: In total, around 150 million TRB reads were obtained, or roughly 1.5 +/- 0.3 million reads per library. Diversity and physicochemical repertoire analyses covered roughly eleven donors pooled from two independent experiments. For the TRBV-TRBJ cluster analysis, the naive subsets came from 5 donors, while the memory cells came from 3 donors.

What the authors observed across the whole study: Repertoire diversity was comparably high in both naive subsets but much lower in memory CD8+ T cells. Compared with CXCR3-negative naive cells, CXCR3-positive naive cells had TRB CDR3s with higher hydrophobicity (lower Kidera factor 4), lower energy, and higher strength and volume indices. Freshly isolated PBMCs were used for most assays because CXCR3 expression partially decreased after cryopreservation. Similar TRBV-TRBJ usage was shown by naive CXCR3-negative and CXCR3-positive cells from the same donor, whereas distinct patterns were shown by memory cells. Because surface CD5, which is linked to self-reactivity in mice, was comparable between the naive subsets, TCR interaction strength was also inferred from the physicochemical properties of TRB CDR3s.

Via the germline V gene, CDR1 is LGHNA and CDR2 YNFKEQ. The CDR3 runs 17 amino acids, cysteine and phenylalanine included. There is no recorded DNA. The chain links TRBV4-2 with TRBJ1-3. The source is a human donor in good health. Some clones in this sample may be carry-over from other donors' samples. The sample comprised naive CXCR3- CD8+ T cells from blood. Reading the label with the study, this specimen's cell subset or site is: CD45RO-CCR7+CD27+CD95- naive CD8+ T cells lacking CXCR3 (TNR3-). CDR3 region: CASSQDVGPSSGNTIYF.